Here is one T cell receptor beta chain with its context. This sample is drawn from a study of blood T cells in healthy people across ages. The V and J ends lost 2 bases and 1 base, in that order; junction bases with no gene match: 11. Germline V lookup: CDR1 SGDLS, CDR2 YYNGEE. CDR3 length equals 17 residues. For the second PCR, which ran for about 6 to 11 cycles, a sample-barcoded 5' primer and a J-beta primer mix were used. One entry per CDR3 protein, called by TCRdb with MiXCR from the 5' RACE reads. The sample yields 700,000 or so distinct CDR3 sequences, 40% to 45% seen once. V usage is TRBV9 and J usage is TRBJ1-1, with 7 bases that match TRBD1. The clonotype comes from a man older than 75 in good health. Sequenced sample: blood. CDR3 protein: CASSVNCGTVGNTEAFF. The DNA for the CDR3 is TGTGCCAGCAGCGTCAATTGCGGGACAGTTGGGAACACTGAAGCTTTCTTT. The full variable domain, rest sourced from reference TRBV9 and TRBJ1-1, is DSGVTQTPKHLITATGQRVTLRCSPRSGDLSVYWYQQSLDQGLQFLIQYYNGEERAKGNILERFSAQQFPDLHSELNLSSLELGDSALYFCASSVNCGTVGNTEAFFGQGTRLTVV.